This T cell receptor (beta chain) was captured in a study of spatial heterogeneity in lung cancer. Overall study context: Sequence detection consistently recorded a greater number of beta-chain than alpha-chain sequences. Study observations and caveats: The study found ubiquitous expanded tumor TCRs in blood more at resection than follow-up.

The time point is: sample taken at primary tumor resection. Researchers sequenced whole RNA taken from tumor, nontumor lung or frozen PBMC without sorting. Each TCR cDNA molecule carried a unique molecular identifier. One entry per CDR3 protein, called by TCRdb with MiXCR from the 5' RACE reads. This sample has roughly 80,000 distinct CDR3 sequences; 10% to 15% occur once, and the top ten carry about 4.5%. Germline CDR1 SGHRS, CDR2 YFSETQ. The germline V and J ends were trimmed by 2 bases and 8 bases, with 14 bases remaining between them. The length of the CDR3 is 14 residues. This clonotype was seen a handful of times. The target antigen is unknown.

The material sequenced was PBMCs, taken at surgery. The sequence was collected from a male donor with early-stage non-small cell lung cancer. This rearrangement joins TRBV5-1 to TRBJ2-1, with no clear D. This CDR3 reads CASSFQTGADEQFF. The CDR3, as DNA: TGCGCCAGCAGCTTCCAGACCGGCGCGGATGAGCAGTTCTTC.